The 31 T cell receptor beta chains below come from one sample, sequenced in a study of blood T cell repertoires in COVID-19. The assay was immunoSEQ multiplex PCR, and TCRdb's table has in-frame clones only and misses some. The data contain about 520,000 clones, approximately 85% of them singletons. The sequenced material came from peripheral blood. All receptors derive from a human donor in a cohort sampled during active COVID-19.

The chain links TRBV18 to TRBJ1-1, with 7 bases fitting TRBD1. CDR3 length: 15 residues. In germline, CDR1 is KGHSH, CDR2 LQKENI. J was trimmed by 4 bases and V by 2 bases; bases with no gene match: 7. The CDR3 DNA sequence: TGTGCCAGCTCACCAACCGGGACAGTACTCACTGAAGCTTTCTTT. Its protein product is CASSPTGTVLTEAFF.

The V call is TRBV5-4, the J call TRBJ2-3; weak D call: TRBD2 (6 bases). Per the germline V gene, CDR1 is SGHNT and CDR2 is YYREEE (reference sequence). Between the trimmed V and J ends, which lost 4 bases and 1 base, there was a span of 13 bases. The CDR3 is 15 residues long. CDR3: CASSPEGLGTDTQYF. In DNA form, the CDR3 reads TGTGCCAGCAGCCCGGAGGGACTCGGCACAGATACGCAGTATTTT.

CDR3 protein: CASSLLVDSNTEAFF. The CDR3 DNA sequence: TGCGCCAGCAGCTTGTTGGTGGACTCGAACACTGAAGCTTTCTTT. The gene calls are TRBV5-1 and TRBJ1-1; no definite D call. The length of the CDR3 is 15 residues. Trimming cost V 1 base and J 1 base, with 11 bases left between them. Germline V gene data show CDR1 as SGHRS and CDR2 as YFSETQ.

The chain recombines TRBV4-2 with TRBJ1-3, with D hard to call. Germline V CDR1 and CDR2: LGHNA, YNFKEQ. The CDR3 totals 18 residues. With 1 base removed from V and 0 bases from J, the gap between germline ends came to 16 bases. The CDR3 bases are TGTGCCAGCAGCCAAGTCCGGGTAGTACCGAGCTCTGGAAACACCATATATTTT. Its protein product is CASSQVRVVPSSGNTIYF.

Regarding this clone: This specimen includes other DNA sequences encoding the same CDR3. This chain joins TRBV9 and TRBJ2-3; 7 bases match TRBD2. The CDR3 has 15 residues. The V and J ends lost 0 bases and 1 base, in that order; junction bases with no gene match: 2. Germline values: CDR1 SGDLS, CDR2 YYNGEE. DNA for the CDR3: TGTGCCAGCAGCGTAGGGGCGGGAGGCACAGATACGCAGTATTTT. Amino acid sequence: CASSVGAGGTDTQYF.

The chain has TRBV5-4 and TRBJ2-5; 7 nucleotides align to TRBD2. Germline V gene lookup returns CDR1 SGHNT and CDR2 YYREEE (reference sequence). J was trimmed by 3 bases and V by 3 bases; bases with no gene match: 5. The length of the CDR3 is 14 residues. This chain's CDR3 is CASSSGLVKETQYF. The DNA of the CDR3 is TGTGCCAGCAGCTCTGGACTAGTTAAAGAGACCCAGTACTTC.

The CDR3 bases are TGTGCCAGCAGTTTCCTGGGGGGACCCCTCCACTTT. Its translation: CASSFLGGPLHF. The rearrangement uses TRBV12-3 or TRBV12-4 and TRBJ1-6; tentative D call: TRBD1 (5 bases). The CDR3 has 12 residues. Between the trimmed V and J ends, which lost 3 bases and 12 bases, there was a span of 9 bases.

This clone appeared once. The V gene is TRBV7-9, the J gene TRBJ2-1, with D tentatively TRBD2 (6 bases). V shed 4 bases and J shed 4 bases, with 14 bases lying between them. Germline V lookup: CDR1 SEHNR, CDR2 FQNEAQ (reference sequence). The CDR3 sequence is 15 residues long. The CDR3 DNA reads as TGTGCCAGCAGCTCGGGGGTATATCTTTACAATGAGCAGTTCTTC. As protein: CASSSGVYLYNEQFF.

The chain combines TRBV24-1 with TRBJ2-3, with 11 bases identical to TRBD2. Germline values: CDR1 KGHDR, CDR2 SFDVKD. The trim removed 1 base at V and 4 bases at J, leaving 6 bases unmatched. The CDR3 has 17 amino acids. In DNA form, the CDR3 reads TGTGCCACCAGTGATTTCGGCCTAGCGGGAGGCGCAGATACGCAGTATTTT. It yields the protein CATSDFGLAGGADTQYF.

CDR3 DNA: TGTGCCAGCAGCTGGGTCCCCGGGGGTGATGAAAAACTGTTTTTT. Its translation is CASSWVPGGDEKLFF. The chain carries TRBV5-4 and TRBJ1-4; perhaps TRBD1 as D (5 bases). Per germline, CDR1 SGHNT and CDR2 YYREEE (reference sequence). V gave up 3 bases and J gave up 6 bases, with 15 bases separating them. CDR3 length: 15 amino acids.

The chain links TRBV12-5 to TRBJ2-3, with 11 nucleotides matching TRBD2. The germline CDR1 and CDR2 sequences are LGHNT and FRNRAP. The CDR3 contains 20 residues. J lost 6 bases, V lost 3 bases, and 20 bases had no gene match. The CDR3 bases are TGTGCTAGTGGTTTAGACCCCCGCCGACAGGGTAGCGGGAGGGTTGATACGCAGTATTTT. This translates into CASGLDPRRQGSGRVDTQYF.

Turning to this clone: Other DNA sequences from this sample encode an identical CDR3 as well. V gene TRBV18 combines with J gene TRBJ2-7, with 10 nucleotides matching TRBD1. This CDR3 is built from 14 residues. Per germline, CDR1 KGHSH and CDR2 LQKENI. Trimming took 6 bases from V and 2 from J; bases not matched to a gene: 4. The CDR3 protein is CASSPGTGAYEQYF. The CDR3 DNA follows: TGTGCCAGCTCGCCCGGGACAGGGGCCTACGAGCAGTACTTC.

This chain uses TRBV6-2 or TRBV6-3 with TRBJ2-6; 7 bases line up with TRBD1. Trimming cost V 2 bases and J 2 bases; bases outside gene matches: 12. This CDR3 is built from 19 residues. In germline, CDR1 is MNHEY, CDR2 SVGEGT. The CDR3 DNA is TGTGCCAGCAGTTACGCTCTCGAGGGGGCGCATACTGGGGCCAACGTCCTGACTTTC. Its translation is CASSYALEGAHTGANVLTF.

CDR3 DNA sequence: TGTGCCAGCAGCCACCCAGTTGCAGACTATGGCTACACCTTC. Translation gives CASSHPVADYGYTF. The V and J genes are TRBV7-9 and TRBJ1-2; D call uncertain. CDR3 length equals 14 residues. The V gene lost 5 bases and the J gene lost 3 bases, with 13 bases spanning the gap. The V gene's germline CDR1 is SEHNR and CDR2 FQNEAQ (reference sequence).

J is TRBJ2-7 and V is TRBV3-1 (or the pseudogene TRBV3-2); a weak D match, TRBD2 (5 bases). The V end was cut by 0 bases, the J end by 5 bases, with 11 bases between. CDR1 and CDR2 from the germline V gene are LGHDT and YNNKEL (reference sequence). The CDR3 contains 14 residues. The CDR3 DNA follows: TGTGCCAGCAGCCAAGAGTCTCTAGCCCACGAGCAGTACTTC. This translates into CASSQESLAHEQYF.

V is TRBV11-3 and J is TRBJ2-2, with TRBD1 identical over 8 bases. Per the germline V gene, CDR1 is SGHNT and CDR2 is YENEEA. Losses at the gene ends were 1 base for V and 3 bases for J; bases not matched to a gene: 10. The CDR3 is 18 amino acids. The CDR3 region is CASSLGSRGPQYTGELFF. As DNA, the CDR3 is TGTGCCAGCAGCTTAGGTTCCAGGGGGCCTCAATACACCGGGGAGCTGTTTTTT.

The J gene is TRBJ2-2, the V gene TRBV18, with TRBD1 as a possible D gene (5 bases). The ends were cut back, 6 bases at V and 3 bases at J, with 20 bases in the middle. The CDR3 length is 17 residues. CDR1 is KGHSH and CDR2 is LQKENI in the germline V gene. This CDR3 reads CASSRRALAADTGELFF. In DNA, the CDR3 is TGTGCCAGCTCTCGCAGGGCCTTAGCTGCAGACACCGGGGAGCTGTTTTTT.

The CDR3 loop is CASSYDSGETQYF. DNA of the CDR3: TGTGCCAGCAGTTACGACAGCGGGGAGACCCAGTACTTC. This sequence joins TRBV6-4 and TRBJ2-5; a possible D gene is TRBD2 (6 bases). The CDR3 length is 13 residues. Germline-derived CDR1 and CDR2 are MRHNA and SNTAGT. V gave up 5 bases and J gave up 5 bases, with 12 bases separating them.

The rearrangement joins TRBV3-1 (or the pseudogene TRBV3-2) to TRBJ2-2; 8 bases align to TRBD2. J lost 4 bases, V lost 4 bases, and 14 bases had no gene match. The CDR3 length is 18 residues. Germline V gene sequence: CDR1 LGHDT, CDR2 YNNKEL (reference sequence). The CDR3 region is CASSPWSVSGSITGELFF. CDR3 sequence (DNA): TGTGCCAGCAGCCCCTGGAGTGTAAGCGGGAGTATCACCGGGGAGCTGTTTTTT.

The chain has TRBV18 and TRBJ2-3, with 9 bases matching TRBD2. Unmatched junction bases numbered 3, after V lost 3 bases and J lost 2 bases. CDR3 size: 15 residues. Germline CDR1 reads KGHSH; CDR2 reads LQKENI. CDR3 protein: CASSPRLAATDTQYF. The CDR3 DNA sequence: TGTGCCAGCTCACCCCGACTAGCGGCCACAGATACGCAGTATTTT.

The rearrangement uses TRBV6-6 and TRBJ2-1; 8 positions agree with TRBD2. The CDR3 covers 15 residues. The junction had 9 bases not matched to a gene; V was cut back by 6 bases and J by 5 bases. Germline CDR1 and CDR2: MNHNY and SVGAGI (reference sequence). CDR3 region: CASRPSGRGNNEQFF. The CDR3 region has the DNA TGTGCCAGCAGGCCCAGCGGGAGAGGAAACAATGAGCAGTTCTTC.

The chain links TRBV19 to TRBJ1-2, with TRBD1 identical over 8 bases. Germline V CDR1 and CDR2: LNHDA, SQIVND (reference sequence). The CDR3 spans 13 residues. V lost 10 bases to trimming and J lost 6 bases; unmatched junction nucleotides: 10. CDR3 coding DNA: TGTGCCAACCACGGCAGGGGGCTTAATGGCTACACCTTC. Its protein is CANHGRGLNGYTF.

The V and J genes are TRBV11-2 and TRBJ2-7, with a tentative D call TRBD2 (5 bases). V was pared by 5 bases and J by 0 bases, with 23 bases between. In germline, CDR1 is SGHAT, CDR2 FQNNGV. The CDR3 spans 18 residues. The CDR3 protein is CASSPGLAGLISSYEQYF. CDR3 coding DNA: TGTGCCAGCAGCCCAGGACTTGCCGGGCTAATTAGCTCCTACGAGCAGTACTTC.

In DNA, the CDR3 is TGTGCCAGCAGTGAAGGTGAGACTAGCGGGAGCGTTGGAGATACGCAGTATTTT. Protein product: CASSEGETSGSVGDTQYF. The rearrangement links TRBV2 to TRBJ2-3; 12 nucleotides match TRBD2. The CDR3 consists of 18 residues. J was trimmed by 5 bases and V by 1 base; bases with no gene match: 10. Per the germline V gene, CDR1 is SNHLY and CDR2 is FYNNEI.

This clone was recorded a few times. This chain connects TRBV5-4 to TRBJ2-2; maybe TRBD1 (6 bases). V was pared by 4 bases and J by 1 base, with 11 bases between. The CDR3 length is 15 residues. In germline, CDR1 is SGHNT, CDR2 YYREEE (reference sequence). The CDR3 bases are TGTGCCAGCAGCCTCCCACAGGGGAACACCGGGGAGCTGTTTTTT. It codes for CASSLPQGNTGELFF.

The rearrangement joins TRBV10-3 to TRBJ1-2; D gene uncertain. V was clipped by 10 bases and J by 7 bases, with 16 bases between them. Per the germline V gene, CDR1 is ENHRY and CDR2 is SYGVKD. This CDR3 region has 12 residues. CDR3 coding DNA: TGTGCCACCAACGGGGAGGCAGGTGGCTACACCTTC. Protein product: CATNGEAGGYTF.

The chain couples TRBV6-2 or TRBV6-3 to TRBJ1-2, with D maybe TRBD1 (5 bases). V lost 2 bases and J lost 7, with 20 bases in between. The CDR3 is 16 residues long. Germline CDR1 MNHEY, CDR2 SVGEGT. CDR3: CASSYQGSLRSVGYTF. The CDR3 DNA reads as TGTGCCAGCAGTTACCAGGGTTCTCTCCGGTCGGTTGGCTACACCTTC.

The chain joins TRBV11-3 to TRBJ2-1; 10 bases map to TRBD2. V shed 8 bases, J shed 0 bases, and the junction held 16 bases outside the gene matches. From germline, CDR1 is SGHNT and CDR2 YENEEA. The CDR3 is 19 residues long. The CDR3 protein is CASALGTSGVKSSYNEQFF. DNA of the CDR3: TGTGCCAGCGCCCTTGGTACTAGCGGGGTCAAGAGCTCCTACAATGAGCAGTTCTTC.

The V gene is TRBV6-6, the J gene TRBJ1-1; D not resolved. Germline V gene lookup returns CDR1 MNHNY and CDR2 SVGAGI (reference sequence). This CDR3 has 13 amino acids. Trimming stripped 7 bases from V and 1 base from J, with 10 bases between. This CDR3 reads CASILHANTEAFF. CDR3 nucleotide sequence: TGTGCCAGCATCTTACATGCGAACACTGAAGCTTTCTTT.

The chain joins TRBV28 to TRBJ1-1; 8 bases match TRBD1. Germline values: CDR1 MDHEN, CDR2 SYDVKM. The CDR3 runs to 15 residues. J lost 4 bases, V lost 8 bases, and 12 bases had no gene match. CDR3 protein: CASRTDRGSGTEAFF. CDR3 nucleotides: TGTGCCAGCCGGACTGACAGGGGCTCGGGCACTGAAGCTTTCTTT.

The sample holds one count of this clone. This chain joins TRBV10-3 and TRBJ2-7; TRBD2 matches 7 bases. With 5 bases clipped from V and 1 base from J, the junction kept 8 bases outside the gene matches. The germline V gene encodes CDR1 ENHRY and CDR2 SYGVKD. The CDR3 covers 15 residues. CDR3 protein: CAISTAASGSYEQYF. CDR3 nucleotide sequence: TGTGCCATCAGTACCGCGGCTAGCGGTTCCTACGAGCAGTACTTC.